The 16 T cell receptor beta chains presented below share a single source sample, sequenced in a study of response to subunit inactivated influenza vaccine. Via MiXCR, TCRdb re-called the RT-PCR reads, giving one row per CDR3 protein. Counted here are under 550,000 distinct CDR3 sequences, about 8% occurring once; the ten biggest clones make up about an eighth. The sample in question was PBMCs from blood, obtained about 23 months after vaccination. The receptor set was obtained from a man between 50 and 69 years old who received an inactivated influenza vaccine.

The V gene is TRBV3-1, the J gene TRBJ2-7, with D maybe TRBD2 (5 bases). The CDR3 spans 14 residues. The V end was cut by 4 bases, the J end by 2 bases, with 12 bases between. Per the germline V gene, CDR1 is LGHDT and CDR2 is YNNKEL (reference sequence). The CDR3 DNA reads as TGTGCCAGCAGCCCTCACGGACTCACCTACGAGCAGTACTTC. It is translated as CASSPHGLTYEQYF.

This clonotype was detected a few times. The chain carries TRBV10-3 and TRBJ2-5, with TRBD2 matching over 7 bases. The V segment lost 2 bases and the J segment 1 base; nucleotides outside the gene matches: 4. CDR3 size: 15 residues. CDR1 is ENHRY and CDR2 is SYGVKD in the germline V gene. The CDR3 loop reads CAISEREGAQETQYF. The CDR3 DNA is TGTGCCATCAGTGAGAGGGAGGGAGCCCAAGAGACCCAGTACTTC.

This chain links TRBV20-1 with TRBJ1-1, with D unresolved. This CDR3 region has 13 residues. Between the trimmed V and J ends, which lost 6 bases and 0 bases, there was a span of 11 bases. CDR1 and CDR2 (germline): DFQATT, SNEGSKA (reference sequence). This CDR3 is CSAAAPVNTEAFF. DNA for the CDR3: TGCAGTGCCGCCGCGCCTGTGAACACTGAAGCTTTCTTT.

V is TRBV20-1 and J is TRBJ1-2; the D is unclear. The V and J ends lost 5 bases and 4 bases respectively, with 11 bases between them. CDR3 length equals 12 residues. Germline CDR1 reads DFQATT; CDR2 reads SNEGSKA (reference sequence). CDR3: CSASRASYGYTF. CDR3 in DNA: TGCAGTGCTTCCCGGGCGTCCTATGGCTACACCTTC.

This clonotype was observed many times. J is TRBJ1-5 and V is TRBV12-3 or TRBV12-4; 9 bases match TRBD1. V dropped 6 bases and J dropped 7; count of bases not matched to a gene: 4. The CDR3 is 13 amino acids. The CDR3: CASSLDRGQPQHF. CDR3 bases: TGTGCCAGCAGCCTGGACAGGGGACAGCCCCAGCATTTT.

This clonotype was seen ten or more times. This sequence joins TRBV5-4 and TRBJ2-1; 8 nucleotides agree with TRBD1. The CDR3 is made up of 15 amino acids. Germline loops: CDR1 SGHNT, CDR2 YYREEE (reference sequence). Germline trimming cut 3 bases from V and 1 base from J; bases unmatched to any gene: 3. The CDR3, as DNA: TGTGCCAGCAGCTCAGGGGGCAGGTCCTACAATGAGCAGTTCTTC. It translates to CASSSGGRSYNEQFF.

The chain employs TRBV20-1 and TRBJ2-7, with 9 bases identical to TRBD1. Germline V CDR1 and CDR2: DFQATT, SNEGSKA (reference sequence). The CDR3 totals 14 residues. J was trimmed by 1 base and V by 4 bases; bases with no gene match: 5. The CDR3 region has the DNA TGCAGTGCTATGGGACAGGGTCGGTCCTACGAGCAGTACTTC. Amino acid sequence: CSAMGQGRSYEQYF.

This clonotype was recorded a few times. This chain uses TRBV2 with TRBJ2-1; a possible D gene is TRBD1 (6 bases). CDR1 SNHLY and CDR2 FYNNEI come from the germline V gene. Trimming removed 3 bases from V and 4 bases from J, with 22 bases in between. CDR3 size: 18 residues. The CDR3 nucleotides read TGTGCCAGCAGTGAGGTCGTGGGGGCCCTTGGTGGATACAATGAGCAGTTCTTC. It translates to CASSEVVGALGGYNEQFF.

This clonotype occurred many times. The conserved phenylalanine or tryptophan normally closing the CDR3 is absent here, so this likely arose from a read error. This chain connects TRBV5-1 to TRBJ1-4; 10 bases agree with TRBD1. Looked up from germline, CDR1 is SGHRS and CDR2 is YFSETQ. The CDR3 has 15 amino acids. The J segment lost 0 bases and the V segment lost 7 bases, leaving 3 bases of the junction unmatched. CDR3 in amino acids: CASSGTGATNEKLFL. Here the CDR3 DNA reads TGCGCCAGCTCCGGGACAGGGGCAACTAATGAAAAACTGTTTCTT.

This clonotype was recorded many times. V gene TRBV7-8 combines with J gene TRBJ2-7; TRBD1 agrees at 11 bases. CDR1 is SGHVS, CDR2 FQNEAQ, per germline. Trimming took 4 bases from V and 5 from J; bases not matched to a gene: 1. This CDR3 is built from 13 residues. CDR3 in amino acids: CASSWTGGHEQYF. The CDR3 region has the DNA TGTGCCAGCAGCTGGACAGGGGGCCACGAGCAGTACTTC.

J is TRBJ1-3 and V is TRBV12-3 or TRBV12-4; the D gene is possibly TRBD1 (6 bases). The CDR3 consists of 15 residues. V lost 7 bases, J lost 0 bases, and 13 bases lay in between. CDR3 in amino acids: CASKMDSSSGNTIYF. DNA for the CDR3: TGTGCCAGCAAAATGGACAGCTCCTCTGGAAACACCATATATTTT.

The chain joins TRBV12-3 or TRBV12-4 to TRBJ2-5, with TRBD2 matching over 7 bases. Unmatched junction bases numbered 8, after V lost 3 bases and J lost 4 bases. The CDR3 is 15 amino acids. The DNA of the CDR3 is TGTGCCAGCAGTTTCGGGCGGGGGATTTTAGAGACCCAGTACTTC. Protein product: CASSFGRGILETQYF.

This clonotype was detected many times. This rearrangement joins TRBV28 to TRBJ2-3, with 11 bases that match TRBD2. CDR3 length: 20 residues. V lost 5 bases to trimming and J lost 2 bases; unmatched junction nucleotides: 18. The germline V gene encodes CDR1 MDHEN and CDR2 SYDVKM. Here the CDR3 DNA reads TGTGCCAGCAGTCCCACCACCTCCTTAGCGGGAGGGCCGGACACAGATACGCAGTATTTT. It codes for CASSPTTSLAGGPDTDTQYF.

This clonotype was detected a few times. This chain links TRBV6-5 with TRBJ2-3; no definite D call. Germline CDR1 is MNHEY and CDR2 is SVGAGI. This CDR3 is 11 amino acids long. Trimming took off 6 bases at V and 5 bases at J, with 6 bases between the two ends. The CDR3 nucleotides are TGTGCCAGCAGGAAAAGAGATACGCAGTATTTT. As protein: CASRKRDTQYF.

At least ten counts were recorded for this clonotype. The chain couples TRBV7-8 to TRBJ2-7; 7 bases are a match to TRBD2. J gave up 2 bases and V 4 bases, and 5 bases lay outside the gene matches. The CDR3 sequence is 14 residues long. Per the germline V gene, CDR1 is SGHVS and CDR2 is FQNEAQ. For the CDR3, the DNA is TGTGCCAGCAGCTACCTAGCGGATCCCTACGAGCAGTACTTC. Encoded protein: CASSYLADPYEQYF.

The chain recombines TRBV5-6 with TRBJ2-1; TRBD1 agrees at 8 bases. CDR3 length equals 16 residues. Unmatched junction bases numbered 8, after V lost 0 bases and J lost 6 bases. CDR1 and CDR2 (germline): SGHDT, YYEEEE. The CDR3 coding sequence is TGTGCCAGCAGCTTGGCCGGGGCAGGGGGCTTCAATGAGCAGTTCTTC. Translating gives CASSLAGAGGFNEQFF. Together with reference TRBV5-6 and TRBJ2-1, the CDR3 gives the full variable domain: DAGVTQSPTHLIKTRGQQVTLRCSPKSGHDTVSWYQQALGQGPQFIFQYYEEEERQRGNFPDRFSGHQFPNYSSELNVNALLLGDSALYLCASSLAGAGGFNEQFFGPGTRLTVL.